A selection of T cell receptor beta chains follows, all from one sample in a study of vaccination and CD4 T cells after COVID-19. TCRdb reprocessed the PCR reads with MiXCR, giving one entry per CDR3 protein. The sample records more than 2,000 distinct CDR3 sequences, roughly 20% being singletons. No cognate antigen is known for these TCRs. The sample was CD4+ T cells from blood, cultured in vitro. These receptor sequences come from a human donor in good health. Both conserved end residues are part of each CDR3. A D gene is named only where the DNA matches it firmly.

J: TRBJ2-1; D: .; V: TRBV10-3; CDR3: CAISYGTGNEQFF
J: TRBJ1-1; D: .; V: TRBV11-1; CDR3: CASSLGRNTEAFF
J: TRBJ2-5; D: .; V: TRBV2; CDR3: CASSAERGRETQYF
J: TRBJ2-3; D: TRBD2; V: TRBV5-1; CDR3: CASSLTSGETDTQYF
J: TRBJ1-5; D: .; V: TRBV6-1; CDR3: CASGDPNQPQHF
J: TRBJ2-3; D: .; V: TRBV19; CDR3: CASSIGGLLTDTQYF
J: TRBJ2-5; D: TRBD2; V: TRBV24-1; CDR3: CATSLAGASQETQYF
J: TRBJ2-1; D: TRBD2; V: TRBV7-2; CDR3: CASSAGASGLYNEQFF
J: TRBJ2-1; D: TRBD2; V: TRBV5-4; CDR3: CASSKGLAGGLGEQFF
J: TRBJ2-3; D: .; V: TRBV24-1; CDR3: CATSDLRGDTQYF
J: TRBJ1-1; D: .; V: TRBV3-1; CDR3: CASSHGTGEAFF
J: TRBJ1-1; D: TRBD1; V: TRBV30; CDR3: CAWSVPVAGGNTEAFF
J: TRBJ1-5; D: .; V: TRBV18; CDR3: CASSPSSNQPQHF
J: TRBJ2-6; D: .; V: TRBV7-6; CDR3: CASSLGGGSGANVLTF
J: TRBJ1-6; D: .; V: TRBV7-2; CDR3: CASNPFDNYNSPLHF
J: TRBJ1-1; D: .; V: TRBV5-1; CDR3: CASKVDSNTEAFF
J: TRBJ1-5; D: .; V: TRBV27; CDR3: CASSSYSNQPQHF
J: TRBJ2-7; D: TRBD1; V: TRBV28; CDR3: CASSPGQGPYEQYF
J: TRBJ1-2; D: TRBD1; V: TRBV18; CDR3: CASSPSRTGAIYGYTF
J: TRBJ2-1; D: .; V: TRBV29-1; CDR3: CSVDSGYNEQFF
J: TRBJ2-3; D: TRBD2; V: TRBV28; CDR3: CASSSTLSSGGTDTQYF
J: TRBJ2-3; D: .; V: TRBV12-3/TRBV12-4; CDR3: CASILWGVVDTQYF
J: TRBJ1-2; D: .; V: TRBV7-2; CDR3: CASSLIGGYGYTF
J: TRBJ2-5; D: .; V: TRBV2; CDR3: CASSEWARETQYF
J: TRBJ1-1; D: .; V: TRBV7-2; CDR3: CASSLVLETETFF
J: TRBJ1-2; D: TRBD1; V: TRBV10-3; CDR3: CAISRGQMTNYGYTF
J: TRBJ1-1; D: .; V: TRBV5-1; CDR3: CASSLVSEWTEAFF
J: TRBJ2-3; D: .; V: TRBV24-1; CDR3: CATMKDDTDTQYF
J: TRBJ2-1; D: TRBD1; V: TRBV6-2/TRBV6-3; CDR3: CASIDRGVSYNEQFF
J: TRBJ1-5; D: .; V: TRBV20-1; CDR3: CSARDRRNSNQPQHF
J: TRBJ2-2; D: TRBD2; V: TRBV19; CDR3: CASTSGGVALAGGYTGELFF
J: TRBJ2-7; D: .; V: TRBV11-3; CDR3: CASSGGTYEQYF
J: TRBJ2-7; D: .; V: TRBV20-1; CDR3: CSAREGIGGTNEQYF
J: TRBJ1-1; D: .; V: TRBV20-1; CDR3: CSASAGDGNEAFF
J: TRBJ1-5; D: TRBD1; V: TRBV18; CDR3: CASSTGESQPQHF
J: TRBJ2-7; D: .; V: TRBV5-1; CDR3: CASSLEGRSEQYF
J: TRBJ2-1; D: TRBD2; V: TRBV20-1; CDR3: CSAGVGGEDEQFF
J: TRBJ1-5; D: .; V: TRBV28; CDR3: CASSFLDGFYSNQPQHF
J: TRBJ2-1; D: .; V: TRBV30; CDR3: CAWTPRGVNEQFF
J: TRBJ2-1; D: .; V: TRBV29-1; CDR3: CSVAPTLGSGQGTHEQFF
J: TRBJ2-7; D: TRBD1; V: TRBV5-4; CDR3: CASSPEGGDSYEQYF
J: TRBJ2-5; D: .; V: TRBV2; CDR3: CASSEHVSFQETQYF
J: TRBJ2-2; D: TRBD2; V: TRBV20-1; CDR3: CSAPKTSSGANTGELFF
J: TRBJ2-1; D: TRBD1; V: TRBV11-2; CDR3: CASSSLRDRGPREQFF
J: TRBJ1-1; D: .; V: TRBV20-1; CDR3: CSAGGAMNTEAFF
J: TRBJ1-1; D: .; V: TRBV5-3; CDR3: CARSIRDTYEAFF
J: TRBJ1-1; D: .; V: TRBV5-5; CDR3: CASSRDGANTEAFF
J: TRBJ1-1; D: .; V: TRBV10-3; CDR3: CAISPGTTGGSTEAFF
J: TRBJ1-2; D: .; V: TRBV28; CDR3: CASTREANYGYTF
J: TRBJ1-1; D: .; V: TRBV6-1; CDR3: CASSQYIVEAFF
J: TRBJ2-1; D: TRBD2; V: TRBV19; CDR3: CASSRGLAFGYEQFF
J: TRBJ1-5; D: .; V: TRBV2; CDR3: CASSFLASGNQPQHF
J: TRBJ1-3; D: .; V: TRBV10-3; CDR3: CATAASGNTIYF